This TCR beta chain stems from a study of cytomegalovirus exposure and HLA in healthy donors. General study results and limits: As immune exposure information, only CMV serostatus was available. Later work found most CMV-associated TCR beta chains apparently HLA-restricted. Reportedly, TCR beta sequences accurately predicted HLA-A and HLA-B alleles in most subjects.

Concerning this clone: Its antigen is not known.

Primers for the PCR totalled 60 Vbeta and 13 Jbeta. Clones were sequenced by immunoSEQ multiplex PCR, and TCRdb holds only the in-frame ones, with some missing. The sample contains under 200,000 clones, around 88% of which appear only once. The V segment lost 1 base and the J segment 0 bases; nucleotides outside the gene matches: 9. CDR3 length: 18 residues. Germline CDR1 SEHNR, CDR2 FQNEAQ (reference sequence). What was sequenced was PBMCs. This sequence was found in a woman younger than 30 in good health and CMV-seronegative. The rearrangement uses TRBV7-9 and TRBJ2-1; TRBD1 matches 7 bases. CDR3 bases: TGTGCCAGCAGCTTAGGCCAGGGGGAGCGCCACTCCTACAATGAGCAGTTCTTC. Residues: CASSLGQGERHSYNEQFF.